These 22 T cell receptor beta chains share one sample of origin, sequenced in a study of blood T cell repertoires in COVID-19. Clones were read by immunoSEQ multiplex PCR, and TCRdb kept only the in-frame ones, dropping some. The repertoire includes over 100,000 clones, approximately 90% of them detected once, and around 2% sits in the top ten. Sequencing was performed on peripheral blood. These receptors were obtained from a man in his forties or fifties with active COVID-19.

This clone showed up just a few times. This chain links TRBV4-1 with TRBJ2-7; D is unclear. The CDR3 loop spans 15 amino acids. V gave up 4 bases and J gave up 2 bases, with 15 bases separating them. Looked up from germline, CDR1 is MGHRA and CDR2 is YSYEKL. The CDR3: CASSLTHSTTYEQYF. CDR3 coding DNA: TGCGCCAGCAGCCTTACGCACAGTACAACCTACGAGCAGTACTTC.

CDR3 region: CATRPGQPTDTQYF. For the CDR3, the DNA is TGTGCCACCAGGCCGGGACAGCCCACAGATACGCAGTATTTT. This chain links TRBV5-4 with TRBJ2-3; 7 nucleotides line up with TRBD1. CDR1 SGHNT and CDR2 YYREEE come from the germline V gene (reference sequence). Trimming removed 9 bases from V and 2 bases from J; junction bases left unmatched: 9. The CDR3 is 14 residues long. Based on the CDR3 plus reference TRBV5-4 and TRBJ2-3, the full variable domain is ETGVTQSPTHLIKTRGQQVTLRCSSQSGHNTVSWYQQALGQGPQFIFQYYREEENGRGNFPPRFSGLQFPNYSSELNVNALELDDSALYLCATRPGQPTDTQYFGPGTRLTVL.

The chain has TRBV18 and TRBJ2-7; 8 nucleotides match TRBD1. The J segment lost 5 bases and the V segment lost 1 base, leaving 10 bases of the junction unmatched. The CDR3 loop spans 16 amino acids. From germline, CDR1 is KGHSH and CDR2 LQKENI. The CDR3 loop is CASSPRSGRGRNEQYF. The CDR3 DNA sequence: TGTGCCAGCTCACCACGCTCTGGCAGGGGGCGAAACGAGCAGTACTTC.

Here the CDR3 reads CASSQETQVPGGYTF. Written as DNA, the CDR3 is TGTGCCAGCAGCCAAGAAACTCAGGTGCCCGGTGGCTACACCTTC. J is TRBJ1-2 and V is TRBV4-2, with D unresolved. The CDR3 runs to 15 residues. CDR1 is LGHNA, CDR2 YNFKEQ, per germline. Trimming stripped 0 bases from V and 7 bases from J, with 15 bases between.

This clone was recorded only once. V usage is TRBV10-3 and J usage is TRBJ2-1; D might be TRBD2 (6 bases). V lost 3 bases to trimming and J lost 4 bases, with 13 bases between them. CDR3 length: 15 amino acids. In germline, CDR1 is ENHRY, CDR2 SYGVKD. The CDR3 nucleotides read TGTGCCATCAGTGATCGAGGCGGGGAGTACAATGAGCAGTTCTTC. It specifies CAISDRGGEYNEQFF.

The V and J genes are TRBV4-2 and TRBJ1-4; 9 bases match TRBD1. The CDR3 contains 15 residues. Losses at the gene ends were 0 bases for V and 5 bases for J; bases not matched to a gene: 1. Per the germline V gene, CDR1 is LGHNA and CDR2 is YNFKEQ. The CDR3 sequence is CASSQDGTGNEKLFF. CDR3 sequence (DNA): TGTGCCAGCAGCCAAGATGGGACAGGGAATGAAAAACTGTTTTTT.

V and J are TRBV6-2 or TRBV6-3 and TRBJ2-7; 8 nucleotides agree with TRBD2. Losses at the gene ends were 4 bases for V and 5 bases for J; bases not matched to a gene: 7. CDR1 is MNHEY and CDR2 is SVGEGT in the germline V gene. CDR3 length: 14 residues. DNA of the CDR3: TGTGCCAGCAGTTGGGTCAGCGGGGGACACGAGCAGTACTTC. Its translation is CASSWVSGGHEQYF.

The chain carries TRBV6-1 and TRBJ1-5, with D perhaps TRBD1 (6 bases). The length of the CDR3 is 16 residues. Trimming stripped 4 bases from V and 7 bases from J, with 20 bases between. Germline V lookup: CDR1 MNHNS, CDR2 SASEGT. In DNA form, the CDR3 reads TGTGCCAGCAGTGTCGGGGGAGGGGGGGGCGGGCAGCCCCAGCATTTT. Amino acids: CASSVGGGGGGQPQHF.

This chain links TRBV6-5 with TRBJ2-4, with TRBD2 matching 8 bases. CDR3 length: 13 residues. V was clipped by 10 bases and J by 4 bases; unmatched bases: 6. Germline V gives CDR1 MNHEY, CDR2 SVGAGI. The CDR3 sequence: CATSRGGKNIQYF. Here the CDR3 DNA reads TGTGCCACTTCCCGGGGGGGTAAAAACATTCAGTACTTC.

CDR3 DNA sequence: TGTGCCAGTAGAGACAGGGCCCGAACTACCTTTAATTCACCCCTCCACTTT. It encodes CASRDRARTTFNSPLHF. The V gene is TRBV19, the J gene TRBJ1-6; TRBD1 aligns across 7 bases. CDR3 length equals 17 residues. J was trimmed by 6 bases and V by 6 bases; bases with no gene match: 14. Per germline, CDR1 LNHDA and CDR2 SQIVND (reference sequence).

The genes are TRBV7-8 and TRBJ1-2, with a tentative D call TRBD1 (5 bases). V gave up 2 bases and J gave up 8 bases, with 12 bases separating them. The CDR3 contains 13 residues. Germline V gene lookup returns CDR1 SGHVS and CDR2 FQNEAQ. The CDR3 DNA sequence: TGTGCCAGCAGCTTATGGGGGGATGCGGGCTACACCTTC. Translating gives CASSLWGDAGYTF.

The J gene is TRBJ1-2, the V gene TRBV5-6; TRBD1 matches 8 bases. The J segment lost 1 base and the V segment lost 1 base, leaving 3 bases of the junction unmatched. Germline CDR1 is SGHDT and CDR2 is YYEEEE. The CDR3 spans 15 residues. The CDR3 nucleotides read TGTGCCAGCAGCTTGCCCGGACAGGGTAACTATGGCTACACCTTC. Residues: CASSLPGQGNYGYTF. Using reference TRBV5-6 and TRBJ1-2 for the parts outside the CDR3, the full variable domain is DAGVTQSPTHLIKTRGQQVTLRCSPKSGHDTVSWYQQALGQGPQFIFQYYEEEERQRGNFPDRFSGHQFPNYSSELNVNALLLGDSALYLCASSLPGQGNYGYTFGSGTRLTVV.

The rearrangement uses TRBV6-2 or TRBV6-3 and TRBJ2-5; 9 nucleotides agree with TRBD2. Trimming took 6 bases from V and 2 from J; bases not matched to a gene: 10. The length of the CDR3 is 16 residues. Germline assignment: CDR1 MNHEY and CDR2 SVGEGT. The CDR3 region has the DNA TGTGCCAGCAGCCCTCTAGCGGGGAAATTGCAAGAGACCCAGTACTTC. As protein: CASSPLAGKLQETQYF.

The CDR3 loop reads CAIRDRGRNEQFF. In nucleotides, the CDR3 is TGTGCCATCCGGGACAGGGGGCGAAATGAGCAGTTCTTC. The chain combines TRBV10-3 with TRBJ2-1, with 12 nucleotides matching TRBD1. Germline V gene data show CDR1 as ENHRY and CDR2 as SYGVKD. The CDR3 is 13 amino acids. The J segment lost 7 bases and the V segment lost 8 bases, leaving 3 bases of the junction unmatched.

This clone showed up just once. CDR3 loop: CASSQRDILNTEAFF. CDR3 in DNA: TGTGCCAGCAGCCAGAGGGACATCTTGAACACTGAAGCTTTCTTT. This chain links TRBV7-8 with TRBJ1-1, with D perhaps TRBD1 (6 bases). CDR1 SGHVS and CDR2 FQNEAQ come from the germline V gene. The CDR3 spans 15 residues. The V end was cut by 5 bases, the J end by 0 bases, with 13 bases between. Full variable domain (remainder filled in from reference TRBV7-8 and TRBJ1-1): GAGVSQSPRYKVAKRGQDVALRCDPISGHVSLFWYQQALGQGPEFLTYFQNEAQLDKSGLPSDRFFAERPEGSVSTLKIQRTQQEDSAVYLCASSQRDILNTEAFFGQGTRLTVV.

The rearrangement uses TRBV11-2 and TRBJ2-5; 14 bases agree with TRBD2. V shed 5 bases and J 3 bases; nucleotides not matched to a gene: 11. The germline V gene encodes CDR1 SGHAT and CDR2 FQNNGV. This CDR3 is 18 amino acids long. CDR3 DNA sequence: TGTGCCAGCAGCCTCTGGACTAGCGGGGGGACTTATAAAGAGACCCAGTACTTC. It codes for CASSLWTSGGTYKETQYF.

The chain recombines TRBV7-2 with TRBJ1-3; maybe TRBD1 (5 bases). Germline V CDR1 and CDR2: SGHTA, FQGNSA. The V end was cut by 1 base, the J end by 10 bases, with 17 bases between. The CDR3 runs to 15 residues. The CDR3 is CASSLGTGPQRTIYF. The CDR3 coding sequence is TGTGCCAGCAGCTTAGGAACAGGTCCCCAGAGGACCATATATTTT.

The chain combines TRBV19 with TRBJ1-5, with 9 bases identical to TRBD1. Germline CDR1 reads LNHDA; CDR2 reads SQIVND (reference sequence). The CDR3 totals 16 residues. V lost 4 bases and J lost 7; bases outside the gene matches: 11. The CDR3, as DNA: TGTGCCAGTAGTAAAGCACAGGGGGCGGGGGACCAGCCCCAGCATTTT. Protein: CASSKAQGAGDQPQHF.

CDR3 in amino acids: CASSQGPAGGETQYF. The DNA for the CDR3 is TGTGCCAGCAGCCAGGGTCCAGCGGGGGGGGAGACCCAGTACTTC. This chain connects TRBV7-2 to TRBJ2-5, with 10 bases matching TRBD2. CDR3 length equals 15 residues. Per germline, CDR1 SGHTA and CDR2 FQGNSA. Trimming took 5 bases from V and 5 from J; bases not matched to a gene: 8.

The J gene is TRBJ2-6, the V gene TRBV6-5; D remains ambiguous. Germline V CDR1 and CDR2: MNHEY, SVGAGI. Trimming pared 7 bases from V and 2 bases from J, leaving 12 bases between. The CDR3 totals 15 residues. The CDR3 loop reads CASMMETAGANVLTF. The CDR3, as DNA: TGTGCCAGCATGATGGAGACCGCTGGGGCCAACGTCCTGACTTTC.

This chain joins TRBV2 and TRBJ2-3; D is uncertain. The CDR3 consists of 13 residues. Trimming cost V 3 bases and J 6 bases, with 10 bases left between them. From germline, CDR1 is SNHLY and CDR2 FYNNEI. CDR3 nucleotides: TGTGCCAGCAGTGAGGCGGCGTATGATACGCAGTATTTT. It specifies CASSEAAYDTQYF.

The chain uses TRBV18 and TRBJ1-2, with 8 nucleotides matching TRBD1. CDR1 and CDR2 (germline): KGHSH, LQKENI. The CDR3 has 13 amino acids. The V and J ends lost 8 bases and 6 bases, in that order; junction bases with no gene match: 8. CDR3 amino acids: CASRTGNIDGYTF. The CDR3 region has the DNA TGTGCCAGCCGGACAGGGAACATAGATGGCTACACCTTC. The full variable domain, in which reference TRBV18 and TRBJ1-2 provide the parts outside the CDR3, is NAGVMQNPRHLVRRRGQEARLRCSPMKGHSHVYWYRQLPEEGLKFMVYLQKENIIDESGMPKERFSAEFPKEGPSILRIQQVVRGDSAAYFCASRTGNIDGYTFGSGTRLTVV.